A single sample is the source of the 23 T cell receptor beta chains below, sequenced in a study of CD8+ T cells in alopecia areata. Treatment meaning: oral pan-JAK inhibitor, 5-10 mg twice daily. Isolated RNA was reverse transcribed into cDNA used as the sequencing template. TCRdb keeps only in-frame clones here, not all; method: immunoSEQ multiplex PCR. The data contain roughly 170,000 clones, about 60% of them singletons. This material consisted of CD8+ T cells sorted from blood, taken at week 24, from a patient treated with tofacitinib. These receptors all come from a human donor with alopecia areata.

The chain couples TRBV30 to TRBJ2-7, with D unresolved. CDR3 length equals 12 residues. Trimming left V 0 bases short and J 6 bases short, with 9 bases between. CDR1 and CDR2 (germline): GTSNPN, SVGIG (reference sequence). The CDR3 DNA follows: TGTGCCTGGAGTGTACTTTTGGGCGAGCAGTACTTC. Translating it yields CAWSVLLGEQYF.

This clone was observed once. The V call is TRBV9, the J call TRBJ2-7, with D possibly matching TRBD1 (6 bases). This CDR3 has 12 amino acids. V was cut by 4 bases and J by 4 bases, with 9 bases left in between. Germline V gene sequence: CDR1 SGDLS, CDR2 YYNGEE. The CDR3: CASSSDRYEQYF. CDR3 in DNA: TGTGCCAGCAGCTCAGACAGGTACGAGCAGTACTTC. The full variable domain, completed using reference TRBV9 and TRBJ2-7, is DSGVTQTPKHLITATGQRVTLRCSPRSGDLSVYWYQQSLDQGLQFLIQYYNGEERAKGNILERFSAQQFPDLHSELNLSSLELGDSALYFCASSSDRYEQYFGPGTRLTVT.

This clone turned up a few times. In nucleotides, the CDR3 is TGTGCCAGCAGCCAAGATAGTGGCGAGCAGTACTTC. This gives the protein CASSQDSGEQYF. The V and J genes are TRBV4-2 and TRBJ2-7; D ambiguous. The CDR3 has 12 residues. CDR1 and CDR2 (germline): LGHNA, YNFKEQ. V was clipped by 0 bases and J by 6 bases, with 6 bases between them.

The chain uses TRBV7-2 and TRBJ2-1; TRBD2 is a possible D gene (5 bases). The CDR3 is 14 amino acids. Germline V CDR1 and CDR2: SGHTA, FQGNSA. Trimming pared 5 bases from V and 8 bases from J, leaving 16 bases between. In nucleotides, the CDR3 is TGTGCCAGCAGCGTACTAGGAAGTGGGGATGAGCAGTTCTTC. This codes for CASSVLGSGDEQFF.

This chain uses TRBV9 with TRBJ1-2; D unclear. CDR3 length: 17 amino acids. The germline CDR1 and CDR2 sequences are SGDLS and YYNGEE. V lost 2 bases, J lost 4 bases, and 21 bases lay in between. The CDR3 nucleotides are TGTGCCAGCAGCGTTGGCGTTTTGCGGGTCCCCCCCTATGGCTACACCTTC. This codes for CASSVGVLRVPPYGYTF.

The chain links TRBV5-1 to TRBJ2-2, with D unclear. V was pared by 1 base and J by 6 bases, with 19 bases between. The CDR3 extends over 17 amino acids. Germline V lookup: CDR1 SGHRS, CDR2 YFSETQ. The CDR3 region has the DNA TGCGCCAGCAGCTTGTTGACTGGGAATGGTTATTCCGGGGAGCTGTTTTTT. It translates to CASSLLTGNGYSGELFF.

In its sample, this clone was seen a few times. The CDR3 protein is CASRRLMGAIDTQYF. The CDR3 DNA reads TGTGCCAGCAGACGTTTGATGGGGGCTATAGATACGCAGTATTTT. The chain joins TRBV7-6 to TRBJ2-3; D perhaps matches TRBD1 (6 bases). The V gene's germline CDR1 is SGHVS and CDR2 FNYEAQ. The length of the CDR3 is 15 residues. Trimming pared 6 bases from V and 5 bases from J, leaving 18 bases between. Complete variable domain (other parts from reference TRBV7-6 and TRBJ2-3): GAGVSQSPRYKVTKRGQDVALRCDPISGHVSLYWYRQALGQGPEFLTYFNYEAQQDKSGLPNDRFSAERPEGSISTLTIQRTEQRDSAMYRCASRRLMGAIDTQYFGPGTRLTVL.

The chain links TRBV5-1 to TRBJ2-7; D might be TRBD1 (5 bases). The CDR3 has 14 residues. Germline V gene sequence: CDR1 SGHRS, CDR2 YFSETQ. V lost 0 bases and J lost 3, with 10 bases in between. The CDR3 DNA reads as TGCGCCAGCAGCTTGGAGGGGTCCATCTACGAGCAGTACTTC. This sequence encodes CASSLEGSIYEQYF.

The genes are TRBV4-1 and TRBJ2-7; D possibly matches TRBD1 or TRBD2 (7 bases each). The germline V gene encodes CDR1 MGHRA and CDR2 YSYEKL. The V gene lost 0 bases and the J gene lost 4 bases, with 13 bases spanning the gap. The CDR3 totals 15 residues. CDR3 DNA: TGCGCCAGCAGCCAAGACCTCCAGGGGGGGTACGAGCAGTACTTC. This gives the protein CASSQDLQGGYEQYF.

The table lists this clone with a few counts. The V gene is TRBV29-1, the J gene TRBJ2-7, with 12 bases lining up with TRBD2. From germline, CDR1 is SQVTM and CDR2 ANQGSEA. V lost 6 bases, J lost 1 base, and 7 bases stayed unmatched. The CDR3 totals 15 residues. CDR3 nucleotide sequence: TGCAGCGTGAGAGGACTAGCGGGGACATCCTACGAGCAGTACTTC. Its protein is CSVRGLAGTSYEQYF.

This clone came up a few times. The rearrangement uses TRBV5-6 and TRBJ1-4; 9 bases align to TRBD1. The germline V gene encodes CDR1 SGHDT and CDR2 YYEEEE. Trimming removed 4 bases from V and 8 bases from J; junction bases left unmatched: 9. The CDR3 extends over 15 amino acids. Written as DNA, the CDR3 is TGTGCCAGCAGCATCGGGACAGGGATTACGGAAAAACTGTTTTTT. Residues: CASSIGTGITEKLFF.

A single count supports this clone. This chain joins TRBV27 and TRBJ2-7; 9 bases are a match to TRBD1. J was trimmed by 3 bases and V by 3 bases; bases with no gene match: 3. The CDR3 spans 14 residues. Germline V gives CDR1 MNHEY, CDR2 SMNVEV (reference sequence). CDR3 residues: CASSLTGGGYEQYF. In DNA form, the CDR3 reads TGTGCCAGCAGTTTGACAGGGGGAGGCTACGAGCAGTACTTC.

The chain has TRBV28 and TRBJ2-2, with unresolved D. Trimming stripped 2 bases from V and 0 bases from J, with 4 bases between. CDR3 length: 14 amino acids. Germline V gene sequence: CDR1 MDHEN, CDR2 SYDVKM. CDR3 coding DNA: TGTGCCAGCAGTTTAGTCGCGAACACCGGGGAGCTGTTTTTT. This sequence encodes CASSLVANTGELFF.

The chain has TRBV2 and TRBJ2-1; no clear D gene. Per germline, CDR1 SNHLY and CDR2 FYNNEI. Deletions cut 6 bases from V and 7 bases from J, with 19 bases between. There are 15 residues in the CDR3. The CDR3 reads CASRRLSAAQNEQFF. CDR3 coding DNA: TGTGCCAGCAGGCGTTTGTCGGCAGCTCAGAATGAGCAGTTCTTC.

The chain carries TRBV30 and TRBJ1-1; D is unclear. The length of the CDR3 is 11 residues. Trimming took off 5 bases at V and 6 bases at J, with 10 bases between the two ends. The germline V gene encodes CDR1 GTSNPN and CDR2 SVGIG (reference sequence). The CDR3, as DNA: TGTGCCTGGGGCCCGGCCGCTGAAGCTTTCTTT. This encodes CAWGPAAEAFF.

This sequence joins TRBV15 and TRBJ2-3, with 7 bases lining up with TRBD2. Trimming cost V 4 bases and J 1 base; bases outside gene matches: 5. The germline CDR1 and CDR2 sequences are LNHNV and YYDKDF (reference sequence). This CDR3 has 15 residues. CDR3 amino acids: CATSTASGGTDTQYF. In DNA, the CDR3 is TGTGCCACCAGCACGGCGAGCGGGGGCACAGATACGCAGTATTTT.

This sequence joins TRBV27 and TRBJ2-3; D remains unclear. Germline loops: CDR1 MNHEY, CDR2 SMNVEV (reference sequence). The CDR3 totals 13 residues. V was trimmed by 1 base and J by 0 bases, leaving 2 bases between them. The CDR3 DNA sequence: TGTGCCAGCAGTTTATTCAGCACAGATACGCAGTATTTT. Translating it yields CASSLFSTDTQYF.

CDR3 in amino acids: CAIRVSQGAGNYGYTF. The CDR3 coding sequence is TGTGCCATCAGGGTATCACAGGGGGCAGGAAACTATGGCTACACCTTC. V usage is TRBV10-3 and J usage is TRBJ1-2, with TRBD1 matching 9 bases. Germline V gene data show CDR1 as ENHRY and CDR2 as SYGVKD. Losses at the gene ends were 6 bases for V and 2 bases for J; bases not matched to a gene: 10. This CDR3 spans 16 amino acids.

The chain joins TRBV5-1 to TRBJ2-3, with TRBD2 as a possible D gene (5 bases). The CDR3 runs 15 residues. Trimming stripped 6 bases from V and 3 bases from J, with 17 bases between. Germline-derived CDR1 and CDR2 are SGHRS and YFSETQ. The CDR3 nucleotides are TGCGCCAGCATCCCAGCCGAGGGCATTACAGATACGCAGTATTTT. It codes for CASIPAEGITDTQYF.

The rearrangement joins TRBV7-2 to TRBJ2-7; D gene ambiguous. V lost 5 bases and J 4 bases, leaving 12 bases between the germline ends. This CDR3 region has 13 residues. Germline V gene sequence: CDR1 SGHTA, CDR2 FQGNSA. CDR3 residues: CASSPGDFYEQYF. In DNA, the CDR3 is TGTGCCAGCAGCCCAGGTGATTTTTACGAGCAGTACTTC. Full variable domain (rest looked up from reference TRBV7-2 and TRBJ2-7): GAGVSQSPSNKVTEKGKDVELRCDPISGHTALYWYRQSLGQGLEFLIYFQGNSAPDKSGLPSDRFSAERTGGSVSTLTIQRTQQEDSAVYLCASSPGDFYEQYFGPGTRLTVT.

The chain recombines TRBV7-9 with TRBJ2-7, with TRBD1 matching over 7 bases. Unmatched junction bases numbered 0, after V lost 4 bases and J lost 0 bases. The CDR3 sequence is 13 residues long. Germline values: CDR1 SEHNR, CDR2 FQNEAQ (reference sequence). CDR3 DNA: TGTGCCAGCAGCTGGGACAGCTCCTACGAGCAGTACTTC. Encoded protein: CASSWDSSYEQYF.

The chain combines TRBV10-3 with TRBJ1-2; possibly TRBD1 for D (5 bases). The CDR3 contains 15 residues. Trimming stripped 3 bases from V and 7 bases from J, with 18 bases between. Germline V gene lookup returns CDR1 ENHRY and CDR2 SYGVKD. The chain's CDR3 is CAISDETEPSSGYTF. The CDR3 DNA follows: TGTGCCATCAGTGACGAGACAGAGCCGTCGAGTGGCTACACCTTC.

This clone was picked up a small number of times. The chain links TRBV27 to TRBJ2-1; the match to TRBD2 covers 9 bases. The V segment lost 5 bases and the J segment 4 bases; nucleotides outside the gene matches: 9. Germline lookup yields CDR1 MNHEY and CDR2 SMNVEV (reference sequence). This CDR3 comprises 16 residues. This CDR3 reads CASSPQRGVFYNEQFF. In nucleotides, the CDR3 is TGTGCCAGCAGTCCGCAGCGGGGGGTGTTTTACAATGAGCAGTTCTTC.